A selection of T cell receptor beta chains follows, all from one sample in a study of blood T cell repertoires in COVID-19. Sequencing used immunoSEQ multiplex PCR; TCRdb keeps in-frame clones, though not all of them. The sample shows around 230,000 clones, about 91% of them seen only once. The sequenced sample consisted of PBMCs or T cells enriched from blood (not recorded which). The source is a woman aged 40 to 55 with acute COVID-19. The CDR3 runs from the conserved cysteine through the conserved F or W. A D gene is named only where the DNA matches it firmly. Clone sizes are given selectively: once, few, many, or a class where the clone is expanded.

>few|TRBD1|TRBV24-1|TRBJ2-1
CATSYSDGTVSYNEQFF
TGTGCCACCAGTTACAGTGACGGGACAGTTTCCTACAATGAGCAGTTCTTC
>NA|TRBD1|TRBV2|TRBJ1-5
CASRGQGNQPQHF
TGTGCCAGCAGGGGACAGGGCAATCAGCCCCAGCATTTT
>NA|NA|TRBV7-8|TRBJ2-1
CASSPQTGDNEQFF
TGTGCCAGCAGCCCCCAGACAGGTGACAATGAGCAGTTCTTC
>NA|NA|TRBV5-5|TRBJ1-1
CASSLGPRTDTEAFF
TGTGCCAGCAGCTTGGGGCCTCGGACAGACACTGAAGCTTTCTTT
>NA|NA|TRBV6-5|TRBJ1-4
CASSYSLEIEKLFF
TGTGCCAGCAGTTACTCGTTGGAGATTGAAAAACTGTTTTTT
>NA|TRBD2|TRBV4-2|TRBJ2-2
CASSQVSRASGVNMNTGELFF
TGTGCCAGCAGCCAAGTTTCTCGGGCTAGCGGAGTAAATATGAACACCGGGGAGCTGTTTTTT
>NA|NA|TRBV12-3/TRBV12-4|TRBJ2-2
CASRIRGTGELFF
TGTGCCAGCAGAATAAGGGGGACCGGGGAGCTGTTTTTT
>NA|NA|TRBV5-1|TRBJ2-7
CASSLVVFGSYEQYF
TGCGCCAGCAGCTTGGTAGTTTTCGGCTCCTACGAGCAGTACTTC
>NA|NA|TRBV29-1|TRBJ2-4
CSVGQLQYF
TGCAGCGTTGGACAGCTCCAGTACTTC
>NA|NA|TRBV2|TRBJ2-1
CASRGGLYSYNEQFF
TGTGCCAGCAGGGGGGGTTTATACTCCTACAATGAGCAGTTCTTC
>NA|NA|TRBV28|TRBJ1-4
CASRGPSGKLFF
TGTGCCAGCAGGGGGCCTAGTGGAAAACTGTTTTTT
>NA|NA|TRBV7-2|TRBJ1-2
CASSPPGGPIYGYTF
TGTGCCAGCAGCCCCCCTGGCGGTCCGATCTATGGCTACACCTTC
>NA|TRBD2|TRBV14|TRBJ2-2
CASSQELAGAGELFF
TGTGCCAGCAGCCAAGAACTAGCGGGCGCCGGGGAGCTGTTTTTT
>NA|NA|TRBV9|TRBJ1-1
CASSVGGDVRWNTEAFF
TGTGCCAGCAGCGTAGGGGGCGACGTAAGATGGAACACTGAAGCTTTCTTT
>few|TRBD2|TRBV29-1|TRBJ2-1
CSVEQAGGRRNEQFF
TGCAGCGTTGAACAAGCGGGAGGACGTCGGAATGAGCAGTTCTTC
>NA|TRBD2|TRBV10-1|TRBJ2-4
CASSESLAVNIQYF
TGCGCCAGCAGTGAGTCGCTAGCGGTAAACATTCAGTACTTC
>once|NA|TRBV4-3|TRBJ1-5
CASSQEEDQPQHF
TGCGCCAGCAGCCAAGAAGAGGATCAGCCCCAGCATTTT
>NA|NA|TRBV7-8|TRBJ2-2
CASSLARLGSRGLFF
TGTGCCAGCAGCTTAGCACGTCTCGGGAGCAGAGGGCTGTTTTTT
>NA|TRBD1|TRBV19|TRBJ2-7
CASSMRDRGAHEQYF
TGTGCCAGTAGTATGAGGGACAGGGGGGCCCACGAGCAGTACTTC
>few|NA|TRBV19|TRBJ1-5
CASSTGLGQPQHF
TGTGCCAGTAGTACAGGGTTGGGGCAGCCCCAGCATTTT
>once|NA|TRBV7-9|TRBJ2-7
CASSASSGYEQYF
TGTGCCAGCAGCGCATCTTCGGGTTACGAGCAGTACTTC
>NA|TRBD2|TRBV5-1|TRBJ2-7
CASGRAGPSGEQYF
TGCGCCAGCGGACGAGCGGGGCCCTCTGGGGAGCAGTACTTC
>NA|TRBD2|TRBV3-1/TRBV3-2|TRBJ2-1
CASSRRAGGGNEQFF
TGTGCCAGCAGCCGGAGAGCGGGGGGGGGCAATGAGCAGTTCTTC
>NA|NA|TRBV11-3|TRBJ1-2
CASSLGAVGRQAPNYGYTF
TGTGCCAGCAGCTTAGGGGCCGTTGGTCGGCAGGCTCCTAACTATGGCTACACCTTC
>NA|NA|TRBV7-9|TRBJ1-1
CASSQVGGTEAFF
TGTGCCAGCAGTCAAGTTGGGGGGACTGAAGCTTTCTTT
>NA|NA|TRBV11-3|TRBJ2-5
CASSLGGGQETQYF
TGTGCCAGCAGCTTAGGGGGAGGCCAAGAGACCCAGTACTTC
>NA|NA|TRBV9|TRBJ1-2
CASSRSTAYGYTF
TGTGCCAGCAGCAGATCAACAGCCTATGGCTACACCTTC
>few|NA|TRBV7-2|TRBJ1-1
CASSSRGGTWGEAFF
TGTGCCAGCAGCTCCCGCGGAGGGACCTGGGGGGAAGCTTTCTTT
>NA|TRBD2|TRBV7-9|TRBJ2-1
CASSSPLAAINEQFF
TGTGCCAGCAGCTCGCCACTAGCGGCGATAAATGAGCAGTTCTTC
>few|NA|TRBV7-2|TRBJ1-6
CASSYTSGLNSPLHF
TGTGCCAGCAGCTATACCTCGGGGTTGAATTCACCCCTCCACTTT
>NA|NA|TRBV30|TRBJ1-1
CAWSARRSEAFF
TGTGCCTGGAGTGCGAGGAGGTCTGAAGCTTTCTTT
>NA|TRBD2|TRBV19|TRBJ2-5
CASSVSGGHQETQYF
TGTGCCAGTAGTGTCAGCGGGGGCCACCAAGAGACCCAGTACTTC
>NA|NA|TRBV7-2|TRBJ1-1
CASSPHGGETEAFF
TGTGCCAGCAGTCCACATGGAGGTGAGACTGAAGCTTTCTTT
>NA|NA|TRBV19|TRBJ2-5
CASSVTRKGETQYF
TGTGCCAGTAGCGTGACTAGAAAGGGAGAGACCCAGTACTTC
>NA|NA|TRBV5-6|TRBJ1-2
CASSLYGRGGYTF
TGTGCCAGCAGCTTGTATGGAAGGGGCGGCTACACCTTC
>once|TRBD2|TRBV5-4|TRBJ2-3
CASSFSGGGGDTQYF
TGTGCCAGCAGTTTTAGCGGGGGAGGTGGCGATACGCAGTATTTT
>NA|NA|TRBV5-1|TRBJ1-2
CASSVQGRWGYTF
TGCGCCAGCAGCGTACAGGGACGGTGGGGCTACACCTTC
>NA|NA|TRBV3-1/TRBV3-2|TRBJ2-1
CASIRAGNNEQFF
TGTGCCAGCATTCGGGCGGGAAACAATGAGCAGTTCTTC
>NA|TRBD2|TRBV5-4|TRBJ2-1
CASTSFSREDRGNEQFF
TGTGCCAGCACGTCATTTTCTCGGGAGGACCGGGGGAATGAGCAGTTCTTC
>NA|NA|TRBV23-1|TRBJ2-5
CAIIEPETQYF
TGCGCCATTATCGAGCCCGAGACCCAGTACTTC
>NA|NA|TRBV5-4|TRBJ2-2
CASSLTLRPGETGELFF
TGTGCCAGCAGCTTGACCTTACGGCCAGGGGAAACCGGGGAGCTGTTTTTT
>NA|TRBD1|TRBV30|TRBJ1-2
CAWRNRGLGYTF
TGTGCCTGGAGGAACAGGGGGCTTGGCTACACCTTC
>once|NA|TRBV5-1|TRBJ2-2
CASSIGAGLSNTGELFF
TGCGCCAGCAGCATTGGTGCGGGACTTAGTAACACCGGGGAGCTGTTTTTT
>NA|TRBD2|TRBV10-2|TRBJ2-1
CASSSSGGSYEQFF
TGCGCCAGCAGCTCTAGCGGGGGGTCCTATGAGCAGTTCTTC
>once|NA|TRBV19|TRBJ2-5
CASSGTAGQTQYF
TGTGCCTCCTCCGGGACTGCAGGGCAGACCCAGTACTTC
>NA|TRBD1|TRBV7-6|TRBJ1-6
CASSPRQGINSPLHF
TGTGCCAGCAGCCCACGACAGGGGATTAATTCACCCCTCCACTTT
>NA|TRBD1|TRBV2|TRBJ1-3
CASSRDREGNTIYF
TGTGCCAGCAGTCGGGACAGGGAAGGAAACACCATATATTTT
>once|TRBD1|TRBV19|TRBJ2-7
CASNTGGFYEQYF
TGTGCCAGTAACACAGGGGGCTTCTACGAGCAGTACTTC
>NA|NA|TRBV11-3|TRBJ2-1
CASSYRQGYNEQFF
TGTGCCAGCAGCTACCGTCAGGGGTACAATGAGCAGTTCTTC
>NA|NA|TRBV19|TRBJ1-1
CASSRSPFTEAFF
TGTGCCAGTAGTCGGTCCCCGTTCACTGAAGCTTTCTTT
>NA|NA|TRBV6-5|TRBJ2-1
CASRVNSGGEQFF
TGTGCCAGCAGGGTAAATTCCGGAGGTGAGCAGTTCTTC
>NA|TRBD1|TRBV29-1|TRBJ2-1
CSVEDHHGRGLYEQFF
TGCAGCGTTGAAGACCATCACGGCAGGGGGCTCTATGAGCAGTTCTTC
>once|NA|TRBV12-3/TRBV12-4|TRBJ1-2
CASSLVQVRGYTF
TGTGCCAGCAGTTTAGTCCAGGTTCGCGGCTACACCTTC
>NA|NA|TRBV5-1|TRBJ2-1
CASSWRQASFNEQFF
TGCGCCAGCAGTTGGCGACAGGCAAGTTTCAATGAGCAGTTCTTC
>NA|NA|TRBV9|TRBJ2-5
CASSVAGGSQYF
TGTGCCAGCAGCGTAGCGGGTGGCAGTCAGTACTTC
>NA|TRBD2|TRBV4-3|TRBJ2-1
CASSRMTSGGVGDEQFF
TGCGCCAGCAGCCGGATGACTAGCGGGGGCGTAGGTGATGAGCAGTTCTTC
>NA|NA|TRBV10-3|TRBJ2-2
CAISETGIGGELFF
TGTGCCATCAGTGAGACGGGGATCGGCGGGGAGCTGTTTTTT
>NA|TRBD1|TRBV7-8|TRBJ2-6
CASSSTGVVSGANVLTF
TGTGCCAGCAGCTCGACAGGGGTGGTCTCTGGGGCCAACGTCCTGACTTTC
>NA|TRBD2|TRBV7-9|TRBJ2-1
CASSYWGLAHNNEQFF
TGTGCCAGCAGCTATTGGGGACTAGCGCATAACAATGAGCAGTTCTTC
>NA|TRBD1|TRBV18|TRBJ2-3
CASSQGARGDTQYF
TGTGCCAGCTCACAGGGGGCTCGGGGAGATACGCAGTATTTT